This T cell receptor (beta chain) was observed in a study of cytomegalovirus exposure and HLA in healthy donors. Overall study results and limits: A few V segments could not be told apart, such as TRBV6-2 and TRBV6-3, and were left out. Specificity for CMV antigens was confirmed in vitro for a few of the CMV-associated chains.

The study ran its PCR with 60 Vbeta and 13 Jbeta primers. Sequencing was performed with immunoSEQ multiplex PCR; in TCRdb, only in-frame clones are kept and a portion is missing. The repertoire holds more than 95,000 clones, with 60% to 85% as singletons. This CDR3 region has 14 residues. V was cut by 3 bases and J by 3 bases, with 11 bases left in between. CDR1 is MNHEY and CDR2 is SVGAGI in the germline V gene. On this clone: Its antigen is unknown.

The chain combines TRBV6-5 with TRBJ2-5; D may be TRBD2 (6 bases). The sequenced sample was PBMCs. The receptor's source is a female donor in good health and CMV-seronegative. The CDR3 sequence is CASSYSPGEETQYF. CDR3 DNA: TGTGCCAGCAGTTATTCTCCGGGGGAAGAGACCCAGTACTTC.